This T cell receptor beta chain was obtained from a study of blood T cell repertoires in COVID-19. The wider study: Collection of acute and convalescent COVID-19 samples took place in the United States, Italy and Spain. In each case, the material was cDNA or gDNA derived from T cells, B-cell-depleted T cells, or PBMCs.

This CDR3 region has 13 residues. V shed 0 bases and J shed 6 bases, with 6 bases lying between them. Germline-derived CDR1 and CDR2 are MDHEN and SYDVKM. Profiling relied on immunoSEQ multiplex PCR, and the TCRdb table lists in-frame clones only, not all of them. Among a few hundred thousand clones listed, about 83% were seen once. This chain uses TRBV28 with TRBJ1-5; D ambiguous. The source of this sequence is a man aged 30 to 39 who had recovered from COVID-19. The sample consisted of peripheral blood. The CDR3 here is CASSLWNGQPQHF. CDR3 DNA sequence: TGTGCCAGCAGTTTATGGAACGGTCAGCCCCAGCATTTT.